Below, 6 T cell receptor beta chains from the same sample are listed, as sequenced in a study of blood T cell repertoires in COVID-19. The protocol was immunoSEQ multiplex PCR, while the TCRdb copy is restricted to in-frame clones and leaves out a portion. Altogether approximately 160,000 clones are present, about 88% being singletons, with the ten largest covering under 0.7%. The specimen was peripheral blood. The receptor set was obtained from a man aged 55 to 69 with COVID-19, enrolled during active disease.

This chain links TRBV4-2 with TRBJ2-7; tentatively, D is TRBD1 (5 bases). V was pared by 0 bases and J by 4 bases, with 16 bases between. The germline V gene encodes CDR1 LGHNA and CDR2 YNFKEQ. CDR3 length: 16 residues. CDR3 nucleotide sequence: TGTGCCAGCAGCCAAGATCTGGGGTTTTCAGGGTACGAGCAGTACTTC. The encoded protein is CASSQDLGFSGYEQYF.

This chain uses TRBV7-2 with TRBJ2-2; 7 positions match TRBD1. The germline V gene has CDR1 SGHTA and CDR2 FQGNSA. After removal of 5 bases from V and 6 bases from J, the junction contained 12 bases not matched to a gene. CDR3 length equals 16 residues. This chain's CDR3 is CASSGSSTGKAGELFF. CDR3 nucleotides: TGTGCCAGCAGCGGAAGTTCGACAGGGAAGGCCGGGGAGCTGTTTTTT.

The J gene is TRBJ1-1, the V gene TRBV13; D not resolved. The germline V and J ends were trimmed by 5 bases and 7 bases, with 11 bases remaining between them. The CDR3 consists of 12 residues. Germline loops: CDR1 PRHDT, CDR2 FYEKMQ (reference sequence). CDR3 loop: CASSPADIEAFF. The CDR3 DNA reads TGTGCCAGCAGCCCAGCGGATATTGAAGCTTTCTTT.

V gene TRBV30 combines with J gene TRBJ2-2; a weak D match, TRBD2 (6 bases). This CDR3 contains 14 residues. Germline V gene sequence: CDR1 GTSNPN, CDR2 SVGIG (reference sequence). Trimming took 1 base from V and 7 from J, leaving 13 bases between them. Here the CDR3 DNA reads TGTGCCTGGAGTGGAGCTAGCGAGGGCGGGGAGCTGTTTTTT. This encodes CAWSGASEGGELFF. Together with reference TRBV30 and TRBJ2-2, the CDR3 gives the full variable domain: SQTIHQWPATLVQPVGSPLSLECTVEGTSNPNLYWYRQAAGRGLQLLFYSVGIGQISSEVPQNLSASRPQDRQFILSSKKLLLSDSGFYLCAWSGASEGGELFFGEGSRLTVL.

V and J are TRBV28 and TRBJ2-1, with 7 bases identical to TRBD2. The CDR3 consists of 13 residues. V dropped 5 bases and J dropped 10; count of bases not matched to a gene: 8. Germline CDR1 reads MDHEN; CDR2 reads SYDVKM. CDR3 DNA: TGTGCCAGCAGTCCTCCTCTCGGGAGGGAGCAGTTCTTC. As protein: CASSPPLGREQFF.

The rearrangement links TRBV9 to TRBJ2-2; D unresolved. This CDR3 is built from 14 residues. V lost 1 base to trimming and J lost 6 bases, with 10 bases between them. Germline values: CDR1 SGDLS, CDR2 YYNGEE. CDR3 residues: CASSVRVVAGELFF. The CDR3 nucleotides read TGTGCCAGCAGCGTACGGGTGGTAGCCGGGGAGCTGTTTTTT. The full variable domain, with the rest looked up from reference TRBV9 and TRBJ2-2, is DSGVTQTPKHLITATGQRVTLRCSPRSGDLSVYWYQQSLDQGLQFLIQYYNGEERAKGNILERFSAQQFPDLHSELNLSSLELGDSALYFCASSVRVVAGELFFGEGSRLTVL.